The entry below describes one T cell receptor (beta chain). The antigen remains unidentified. This sample was taken from a study of OX40 agonist ivuxolimab in advanced cancers. Turning to the study itself: Three patients had partial responses: one hepatocellular carcinoma, two cutaneous melanoma. Study results and limitations: Expanded peripheral T cells had an undetermined antigen specificity. CD4+ and CD8+ T cells in blood underwent clonal expansion by week 6 at 0.1 to 3.0 mg/kg.

Repertoires were generated with immunoSEQ multiplex PCR, while TCRdb's copy carries only in-frame clones and drops some. The repertoire holds approximately 61,000 clones, approximately 91% seen once, with about 19% in the top ten. This CDR3 is built from 13 residues. Germline lookup yields CDR1 MNHEY and CDR2 SMNVEV (reference sequence). V lost 3 bases, J lost 3 bases, and 8 bases lay in between. The sequence came from an adult with an advanced solid tumor such as melanoma, head and neck, liver or kidney cancer. The rearrangement joins TRBV27 to TRBJ1-1; a weak D match, TRBD1 (6 bases). The material sequenced was CD4+ or CD8+ T cells sorted from blood, taken in a trial of the OX40 agonist ivuxolimab. The CDR3: CASSFEGDTEAFF. The CDR3 DNA reads TGTGCCAGCAGTTTTGAGGGGGACACTGAAGCTTTCTTT.